This entry lists 11 T cell receptor beta chains sequenced from one sample in a study of cytomegalovirus exposure and HLA in healthy donors. The primer mix had 60 Vbeta and 13 Jbeta primers. The method was immunoSEQ multiplex PCR; TCRdb's version includes in-frame clones alone and lacks a portion of them. Among some 180,000 clones listed, approximately 80% were seen once. Sequencing was performed on PBMCs. These receptors came from a woman aged 25 to 45 in good health and CMV-seronegative.

Points on this clone: The junction differs from germline at one of its ends, possibly a read error. This chain connects TRBV7-9 to TRBJ1-6; D possibly corresponds to TRBD1 (6 bases). Germline V lookup: CDR1 SEHNR, CDR2 FQNEAQ (reference sequence). The CDR3 has 12 amino acids. For the CDR3, the DNA is TGTTCCAGCAACACAGGGAATTCACCCCTCCACTTT. Its protein product is CSSNTGNSPLHF.

This chain's CDR3 is CASSLGSGNEQYF. CDR3 bases: TGTGCCAGCAGCTTAGGGTCAGGGAACGAGCAGTACTTC. V is TRBV7-8 and J is TRBJ2-7, with D perhaps matching TRBD1 (5 bases). The CDR3 runs to 13 residues. The V and J ends lost 1 base and 5 bases respectively, with 9 bases between them. CDR1 is SGHVS and CDR2 is FQNEAQ in the germline V gene. Supplemented by reference TRBV7-8 and TRBJ2-7, the full variable domain reads GAGVSQSPRYKVAKRGQDVALRCDPISGHVSLFWYQQALGQGPEFLTYFQNEAQLDKSGLPSDRFFAERPEGSVSTLKIQRTQQEDSAVYLCASSLGSGNEQYFGPGTRLTVT.

The chain joins TRBV5-1 to TRBJ2-3; 8 nucleotides align to TRBD2. The CDR3 covers 15 residues. Germline V lookup: CDR1 SGHRS, CDR2 YFSETQ. V was clipped by 3 bases and J by 2 bases; unmatched bases: 5. The DNA of the CDR3 is TGCGCCAGCAGCTCAGCGGGGGCATCCACAGATACGCAGTATTTT. Translation: CASSSAGASTDTQYF. The variable domain in full, completed from reference TRBV5-1 and TRBJ2-3, reads KAGVTQTPRYLIKTRGQQVTLSCSPISGHRSVSWYQQTPGQGLQFLFEYFSETQRNKGNFPGRFSGRQFSNSRSEMNVSTLELGDSALYLCASSSAGASTDTQYFGPGTRLTVL.

The V gene is TRBV21-1, the J gene TRBJ2-6; the D call of TRBD2 is as the table states it, not checked on the DNA. TRBV21-1 is annotated as a pseudogene. This CDR3 contains 15 residues. CDR3 protein: CASSKGRAGANVLTF. CDR3 DNA sequence: TGTGCCAGCAGCAAAGGGAGGGCTGGGGCCAACGTCCTGACTTTC.

In its sample, this clone was seen a few times. This chain connects TRBV7-9 to TRBJ2-7; D is possibly TRBD1 (6 bases). The germline V gene has CDR1 SEHNR and CDR2 FQNEAQ (reference sequence). V was cut by 6 bases and J by 5 bases, with 11 bases left in between. The CDR3 is 12 amino acids. CDR3 nucleotide sequence: TGTGCCAGCAGAACAGGACAGAACGAGCAGTACTTC. Translated, it gives CASRTGQNEQYF.

V gene TRBV13 combines with J gene TRBJ1-5, with D possibly TRBD1 on 6 matching bases. V lost 3 bases, J lost 2 bases, and 14 bases lay in between. In germline, CDR1 is PRHDT, CDR2 FYEKMQ (reference sequence). This CDR3 is built from 16 residues. Here the CDR3 reads CASSFAGAMGNQPQHF. For the CDR3, the DNA is TGTGCCAGCAGCTTTGCAGGGGCTATGGGCAATCAGCCCCAGCATTTT.

This chain connects TRBV10-3 to TRBJ1-5, with 8 bases matching TRBD1. V was clipped by 4 bases and J by 6 bases; unmatched bases: 2. This CDR3 has 13 amino acids. Germline lookup yields CDR1 ENHRY and CDR2 SYGVKD. CDR3 DNA: TGTGCCATCAGTGGGGACAGGACTCAGCCCCAGCATTTT. This sequence encodes CAISGDRTQPQHF.

The CDR3 protein is CASSRKGQVYGYTF. CDR3 DNA: TGTGCCAGCAGCCGAAAGGGACAAGTCTATGGCTACACCTTC. The V call is TRBV7-2, the J call TRBJ1-2; D is perhaps TRBD1 (6 bases). The V and J ends lost 5 bases and 4 bases respectively, with 14 bases between them. From germline, CDR1 is SGHTA and CDR2 FQGNSA. This CDR3 contains 14 residues.

This clone was counted once. CDR3 residues: CASSPLAGGHEQYF. The DNA of the CDR3 is TGTGCCAGCAGCCCATTAGCGGGAGGCCACGAGCAGTACTTC. The chain combines TRBV6-5 with TRBJ2-7; 10 nucleotides align to TRBD2. J was trimmed by 5 bases and V by 6 bases; bases with no gene match: 7. The germline gives CDR1 MNHEY, CDR2 SVGAGI. The CDR3 is 14 residues long.

This sequence joins TRBV7-2 and TRBJ2-7, with D maybe TRBD2 (5 bases). Germline V gene lookup returns CDR1 SGHTA and CDR2 FQGNSA. V lost 2 bases and J 7 bases, leaving 6 bases between the germline ends. CDR3 size: 11 residues. CDR3 DNA: TGTGCCAGCAGCTTAACTAGAGAGCAGTACTTC. It specifies CASSLTREQYF.

The V gene is TRBV5-1, the J gene TRBJ2-1, with 9 bases matching TRBD2. The junction had 11 bases not matched to a gene; V was cut back by 4 bases and J by 9 bases. This CDR3 region has 15 residues. Germline CDR1 is SGHRS and CDR2 is YFSETQ. The CDR3 coding sequence is TGCGCCAGCAGCGTAGTAGCGGGAGCCCTCAGTGAGCAGTTCTTC. It translates to CASSVVAGALSEQFF.